This T cell receptor (beta chain) stems from a study of T cell responses to AZD1222 COVID-19 vaccine. The CDR3 totals 14 residues. The ends lost 5 bases at V and 8 bases at J; junction bases unmatched: 9. Germline CDR1 is MNHEY and CDR2 is SMNVEV (reference sequence). The protocol was immunoSEQ multiplex PCR, while the TCRdb copy is restricted to in-frame clones and leaves out a portion. The data hold 75,000 to 95,000 clones, with approximately 91% observed a single time. On this clone: As yet, its antigen is unknown.

Overall study results and limits: Donors were largely white British and mainly female; clonal diversity was possibly underestimated.

This TCR came from an adult in good health. The chain has TRBV27 and TRBJ2-1; 7 bases match TRBD1. The sequencing used peripheral blood, collected on day 0 of AZD1222 vaccination. In nucleotides, the CDR3 is TGTGCCAGCAGTAGATCGGCGACAGGGTATGAGCAGTTCTTC. Translated: CASSRSATGYEQFF.